This T cell receptor (beta chain) appears in the sequencing data of a study of ipilimumab plus nivolumab after autologous stem cell transplantation. Across the study: Typical patient got four to six ipilimumab doses and under 10 nivolumab doses (median).

Patients got ipilimumab 1 mg/kg beginning 14 to 28 days post-transplant. Sequencing used immunoSEQ multiplex PCR; TCRdb keeps in-frame clones, though not all of them. Here the sample spans about 19,000 clones, over 75% being singletons. CDR3 length: 16 amino acids. The material was PBMCs, obtained in a trial of ipilimumab plus nivolumab as post-transplant consolidation. The sequence was obtained from a male donor with diffuse large B-cell lymphoma. The chain couples TRBV21-1 to TRBJ2-7. TRBV21-1 is recorded as a pseudogene. This CDR3 reads CASSKPSMPCSYEQYF. CDR3 sequence (DNA): TGTGCCAGCAGCAAACCCTCCATGCCCTGCTCCTACGAGCAGTACTTC.